Listed here are 26 T cell receptor beta chains from one sample, sequenced in a study of Graves' ophthalmopathy and Graves' hyperthyroidism. TCR beta CDR3 regions were amplified from RNA transcripts. HTBI primers served in a first-round RT-PCR, which a second-round multiplex PCR followed. MiXCR was run by TCRdb on the multiplex PCR reads, yielding one entry per CDR3 protein. The data show around 400,000 distinct CDR3 sequences, with approximately 21% seen just once and roughly 3% held by the top ten. Source material: peripheral blood. The source is a woman under 30 with stable Graves' hyperthyroidism.

This clonotype was seen ten or more times. The chain links TRBV5-1 to TRBJ2-5; D possibly matches TRBD1 or TRBD2 (5 bases each). Germline-derived CDR1 and CDR2 are SGHRS and YFSETQ. This CDR3 region has 17 residues. V was trimmed by 0 bases and J by 4 bases, leaving 19 bases between them. CDR3 sequence: CASSLGGAPGFGETQYF. CDR3 DNA sequence: TGCGCCAGCAGCTTGGGAGGGGCGCCGGGGTTCGGAGAGACCCAGTACTTC.

This clonotype came up a few times. Here the CDR3 reads CASSFGTGGETEAFF. Written as DNA, the CDR3 is TGCGCCAGCAGCTTCGGCACAGGGGGGGAAACTGAAGCTTTCTTT. This chain connects TRBV5-1 to TRBJ1-1; 8 bases line up with TRBD1. This CDR3 spans 15 amino acids. Looked up from germline, CDR1 is SGHRS and CDR2 is YFSETQ. After removal of 2 bases from V and 5 bases from J, the junction contained 8 bases not matched to a gene. Full variable domain (missing parts from reference TRBV5-1 and TRBJ1-1): KAGVTQTPRYLIKTRGQQVTLSCSPISGHRSVSWYQQTPGQGLQFLFEYFSETQRNKGNFPGRFSGRQFSNSRSEMNVSTLELGDSALYLCASSFGTGGETEAFFGQGTRLTVV.

The sample holds many counts of this clonotype. The J gene is TRBJ1-1, the V gene TRBV24-1; D is possibly TRBD1 (6 bases). Germline V gene sequence: CDR1 KGHDR, CDR2 SFDVKD. Trimming shortened V by 9 bases and J by 5 bases, and 27 bases separated the two germline ends. The CDR3 sequence is 17 residues long. The CDR3, as DNA: TGTGCCACCTTATCCGTTCGAGGCTCGGGGGGCGAGACTGAAGCTTTCTTT. Protein product: CATLSVRGSGGETEAFF.

This clonotype was recorded at least ten times. This may come from a read error, since a much larger clone is one base off. The chain recombines TRBV2 with TRBJ1-5; D call uncertain. The V gene's germline CDR1 is SNHLY and CDR2 FYNNEI. V lost 10 bases, J lost 6 bases, and 19 bases lay in between. The CDR3 spans 14 residues. Here the CDR3 DNA reads TGTGCCAACAGATCTCAGCCCAGTTTTCAGCCCCAGCATTTT. Protein sequence: CANRSQPSFQPQHF.

This clonotype was counted many times. The chain's CDR3 is CASSGNGLNSPLHF. The CDR3 coding sequence is TGTGCCAGCAGTGGCAACGGACTGAATTCACCCCTCCACTTT. This rearrangement joins TRBV6-1 to TRBJ1-6; unclear D gene. The CDR3 consists of 14 residues. The V end was cut by 4 bases, the J end by 7 bases, with 11 bases between. Germline lookup yields CDR1 MNHNS and CDR2 SASEGT.

The J gene is TRBJ1-2, the V gene TRBV19; TRBD1 might be the D (5 bases). Germline values: CDR1 LNHDA, CDR2 SQIVND (reference sequence). Deletions cut 9 bases from V and 4 bases from J, with 9 bases between. The CDR3 totals 11 residues. This chain's CDR3 is CARGRLYGYTF. CDR3 sequence (DNA): TGTGCCAGGGGACGGCTCTATGGCTACACCTTC. Using reference TRBV19 and TRBJ1-2 for the parts outside the CDR3, the full variable domain is DGGITQSPKYLFRKEGQNVTLSCEQNLNHDAMYWYRQDPGQGLRLIYYSQIVNDFQKGDIAEGYSVSREKKESFPLTVTSAQKNPTAFYLCARGRLYGYTFGSGTRLTVV.

This clonotype appeared many times. The J gene is TRBJ2-5, the V gene TRBV11-2; TRBD2 aligns across 8 bases. CDR3 size: 19 residues. V shed 1 base, J shed 1 base, and the junction held 14 bases outside the gene matches. CDR1 is SGHAT and CDR2 is FQNNGV in the germline V gene. The CDR3 region has the DNA TGTGCCAGCAGCTTAGGCGTTTTGCGTCTAGCGGGTCCCCAAGAGACCCAGTACTTC. This sequence encodes CASSLGVLRLAGPQETQYF.

The chain joins TRBV19 to TRBJ2-4; D gene unclear. The length of the CDR3 is 15 residues. Deletions cut 6 bases from V and 1 base from J, with 13 bases between. Germline-derived CDR1 and CDR2 are LNHDA and SQIVND (reference sequence). In DNA, the CDR3 is TGTGCCAGTAGGGATCTACAGAGGGCCAAAAACATTCAGTACTTC. It translates to CASRDLQRAKNIQYF. Full variable domain (remainder filled in from reference TRBV19 and TRBJ2-4): DGGITQSPKYLFRKEGQNVTLSCEQNLNHDAMYWYRQDPGQGLRLIYYSQIVNDFQKGDIAEGYSVSREKKESFPLTVTSAQKNPTAFYLCASRDLQRAKNIQYFGAGTRLSVL.

This clonotype was seen ten or more times. This chain's CDR3 is CASSRIKETQYF. CDR3 nucleotides: TGTGCCAGCAGCCGAATTAAAGAGACCCAGTACTTC. This chain uses TRBV6-2 or TRBV6-3 with TRBJ2-5, with D unclear. V lost 6 bases and J lost 3, with 8 bases in between. The CDR3 covers 12 residues. Germline V gene sequence: CDR1 MNHEY, CDR2 SVGEGT.

In this sample, this clonotype turned up many times. The chain is built from TRBV5-5 and TRBJ2-7; D is undetermined. The CDR3 runs 11 residues. Per germline, CDR1 SGHKS and CDR2 YYEKEE (reference sequence). V lost 1 base and J 6 bases, leaving 5 bases between the germline ends. DNA for the CDR3: TGTGCCAGCAGCTTGCTTTTCGAGCAGTACTTC. It yields the protein CASSLLFEQYF.

This clonotype was picked up a small number of times. This chain uses TRBV12-3 or TRBV12-4 with TRBJ2-5; D remains ambiguous. This CDR3 has 14 residues. The V and J ends lost 4 bases and 5 bases respectively, with 14 bases between them. CDR3 region: CASSSRSVRETQYF. CDR3 nucleotide sequence: TGTGCCAGCAGTTCCCGATCGGTGCGGGAGACCCAGTACTTC.

Many counts were recorded for this clonotype. The chain carries TRBV2 and TRBJ2-4; no clear D gene. The CDR3 covers 16 residues. The germline V gene encodes CDR1 SNHLY and CDR2 FYNNEI. Trimming left V 4 bases short and J 0 bases short, with 13 bases between. For the CDR3, the DNA is TGTGCCAGCAGTGGCGCGAAATACCCAGCCAAAAACATTCAGTACTTC. As protein: CASSGAKYPAKNIQYF.

This clonotype was seen more than once but under ten times. J is TRBJ1-5 and V is TRBV7-3; D unresolved. Germline CDR1 is SGHTA and CDR2 is FQGTGA. The CDR3 consists of 16 residues. V was cut by 2 bases and J by 0 bases, with 11 bases left in between. CDR3: CASSLGDTYSNQPQHF. The CDR3 DNA sequence: TGTGCCAGCAGCTTAGGAGACACTTATAGCAATCAGCCCCAGCATTTT.

Comment on this clonotype: A read error may explain this, as a much larger clone is one base away. The J gene is TRBJ2-2, the V gene TRBV12-3 or TRBV12-4; D is unresolved. V lost 3 bases, J lost 4 bases, and 12 bases lay in between. The CDR3 sequence is 15 residues long. The CDR3 sequence: CASSFFGLRTGELFF. DNA for the CDR3: TGTGCCAGCAGTTTTTTCGGCTTACGCACCGGGGAGCTGTTTTTT.

This clonotype was observed at least ten times. The chain carries TRBV6-1 and TRBJ2-5, with 15 bases matching TRBD2. The V and J ends lost 6 bases and 1 base, in that order; junction bases with no gene match: 6. Germline assignment: CDR1 MNHNS and CDR2 SASEGT. This CDR3 region has 17 residues. As DNA, the CDR3 is TGTGCCAGCAGGTCCGGGACTAGCGGGAGGTCCCAAGAGACCCAGTACTTC. Protein: CASRSGTSGRSQETQYF.

This clonotype was recorded at least ten times. The chain recombines TRBV20-1 with TRBJ2-7, with TRBD2 matching over 11 bases. Germline-derived CDR1 and CDR2 are DFQATT and SNEGSKA (reference sequence). This CDR3 has 18 amino acids. Trimming cost V 0 bases and J 1 base; bases outside gene matches: 11. The CDR3 region is CSARDSKLSSGRSYEQYF. CDR3 nucleotide sequence: TGCAGTGCTAGAGATTCCAAACTATCTAGCGGGAGGTCCTACGAGCAGTACTTC.

In this sample, this clonotype turned up many times. The chain is built from TRBV11-2 and TRBJ2-7; a weak D match, TRBD2 (6 bases). The CDR3 totals 16 residues. CDR1 is SGHAT and CDR2 is FQNNGV in the germline V gene. V lost 1 base to trimming and J lost 4 bases, with 17 bases between them. The CDR3 DNA follows: TGTGCCAGCAGCTTAGTCGGGGGAGAATTGGGGTACGAGCAGTACTTC. Its translation: CASSLVGGELGYEQYF. Looking up the rest from reference TRBV11-2 and TRBJ2-7 gives the full variable domain: EAGVAQSPRYKIIEKRQSVAFWCNPISGHATLYWYQQILGQGPKLLIQFQNNGVVDDSQLPKDRFSAERLKGVDSTLKIQPAKLEDSAVYLCASSLVGGELGYEQYFGPGTRLTVT.

In its sample, this clonotype was seen many times. The chain has TRBV11-2 and TRBJ2-7; D not resolved. V gave up 2 bases and J gave up 0 bases, with 17 bases separating them. The CDR3 sequence is 17 residues long. Germline loops: CDR1 SGHAT, CDR2 FQNNGV. CDR3: CASSLMSESFYSYEQYF. In nucleotides, the CDR3 is TGTGCCAGCAGCTTAATGAGTGAGAGCTTCTACTCCTACGAGCAGTACTTC.

This clonotype showed up many times. This chain links TRBV12-3 or TRBV12-4 with TRBJ2-7; maybe TRBD2 (5 bases). V lost 1 base and J 0 bases, leaving 10 bases between the germline ends. The CDR3 is 15 amino acids. The CDR3 sequence is CASSLGGRYSYEQYF. The CDR3 nucleotides read TGTGCCAGCAGTTTAGGAGGGCGATACTCCTACGAGCAGTACTTC.

In this sample, this clonotype turned up many times. As DNA, the CDR3 is TGTGCCAGCAGTCCGACAGGGCTAGCCAAAAACATTCAGTACTTC. Translation gives CASSPTGLAKNIQYF. This sequence joins TRBV12-3 or TRBV12-4 and TRBJ2-4; 7 positions agree with TRBD1. This CDR3 has 15 amino acids. The trim removed 5 bases at V and 0 bases at J, leaving 4 bases unmatched.

This clonotype was counted ten times or more. This chain connects TRBV24-1 to TRBJ2-5; D assignment may be TRBD1 or TRBD2 (5 bases each). V dropped 4 bases and J dropped 0 bases, with 14 bases sitting between them. CDR1 and CDR2 from the germline V gene are KGHDR and SFDVKD. This CDR3 spans 16 amino acids. CDR3 coding DNA: TGTGCCACCAGTGACTCAGGGAGTCGGTACCAAGAGACCCAGTACTTC. Protein sequence: CATSDSGSRYQETQYF.

At least ten counts were recorded for this clonotype. The genes are TRBV29-1 and TRBJ2-7; the match to TRBD2 covers 13 bases. The CDR3 is 14 amino acids. V shed 1 base and J 5 bases; nucleotides not matched to a gene: 2. In germline, CDR1 is SQVTM, CDR2 ANQGSEA. CDR3: CSVEGTSGRDEQYF. The DNA for the CDR3 is TGCAGCGTTGAAGGGACTAGCGGGAGAGACGAGCAGTACTTC.

This clonotype was counted at least ten times. The chain combines TRBV20-1 with TRBJ2-7, with a weak D call TRBD2 (6 bases). V was cut by 8 bases and J by 4 bases, with 18 bases left in between. CDR1 is DFQATT, CDR2 SNEGSKA, per germline (reference sequence). This CDR3 contains 13 residues. CDR3 coding DNA: TGCAGTCTCCGGGAGCCCAGAGGTTACGAGCAGTACTTC. Its translation is CSLREPRGYEQYF.

With respect to this clonotype: A much larger clone differs by one base, so this may be a read error. The chain uses TRBV3-1 and TRBJ2-7, with D possibly matching TRBD1 (5 bases). Per the germline V gene, CDR1 is LGHDT and CDR2 is YNNKEL (reference sequence). This CDR3 has 14 amino acids. CDR3 in amino acids: CASAPRPGLNERYF. As DNA, the CDR3 is TGTGCCAGCGCGCCTCGCCCAGGGCTAAACGAGCGGTACTTC.

In its sample, this clonotype was seen many times. This is likely a read error, given that the CDR3 carries no conserved phenylalanine or tryptophan at its end. The genes are TRBV7-9 and TRBJ1-1; 7 nucleotides agree with TRBD1. The CDR3 has 12 amino acids. Trimming took 6 bases from V and 4 from J; bases not matched to a gene: 2. Germline V lookup: CDR1 SEHNR, CDR2 FQNEAQ (reference sequence). The CDR3 protein is CASRHRGTEAFL. In DNA form, the CDR3 reads TGTGCCAGCAGACACAGGGGCACTGAAGCTTTCCTT.

This clonotype was seen repeatedly, ten times or more. This rearrangement joins TRBV5-1 to TRBJ2-7, with D hard to call. CDR1 and CDR2 from the germline V gene are SGHRS and YFSETQ. V was clipped by 4 bases and J by 2 bases, with 10 bases between them. The CDR3 has 13 amino acids. The CDR3 nucleotides are TGCGCCAGCAGCCCCTATGCCCCCTACGAGCAGTACTTC. Translated, it gives CASSPYAPYEQYF.